This T cell receptor (beta chain) appears in the sequencing data of a study of T cells after posttransplantation cyclophosphamide. Study outcomes and limitations: Later post-transplant blood repertoires were often dominated by donor CD8+ memory clones. Tissue-infiltrating T cells from skin or gut overlapped little with blood T cells.

Clones were read by immunoSEQ multiplex PCR, and TCRdb kept only the in-frame ones, dropping some. The repertoire shows roughly 10,000 clones, none seen only once; the top ten take approximately 4%. A marrow graft followed busulfan-fludarabine conditioning, with cyclophosphamide on days +3 and +4. The CDR3 is 18 residues long. The V gene's germline CDR1 is SGHDN and CDR2 FVKESK. On this clone: The antigen is undetermined.

The chain links TRBV14 to TRBJ2-5; 14 bases fit TRBD2. The end of the DNA is better explained by TRBJ2-7, so the J call may be wrong. The material was PBMCs, obtained less than 370 days after allogeneic stem cell transplant with posttransplant cyclophosphamide. The TCR was taken from a male patient aged 50 to 59 who received an allogeneic stem cell transplant from a related donor and was CMV-positive. Some T cells may be graft donor cells. The CDR3 DNA reads as TGTGCCAGCAGCCGAGGGGTGGGACTAGCGGGAGAGGTCTACGAGCAGTACTTC. Translating it yields CASSRGVGLAGEVYEQYF.